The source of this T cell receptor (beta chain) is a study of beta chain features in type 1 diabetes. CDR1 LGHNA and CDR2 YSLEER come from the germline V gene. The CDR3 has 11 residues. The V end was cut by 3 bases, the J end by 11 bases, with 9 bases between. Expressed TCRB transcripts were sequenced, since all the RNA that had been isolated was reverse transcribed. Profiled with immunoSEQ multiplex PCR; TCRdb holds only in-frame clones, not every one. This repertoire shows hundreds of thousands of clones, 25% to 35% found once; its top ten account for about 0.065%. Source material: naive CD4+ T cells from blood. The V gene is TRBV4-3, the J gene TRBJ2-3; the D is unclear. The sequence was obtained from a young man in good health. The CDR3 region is CASSQAWRQYF. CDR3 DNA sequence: TGCGCCAGCAGCCAGGCGTGGAGGCAGTATTTT.